This T cell receptor (beta chain) comes out of a study of T cell responses to AZD1222 COVID-19 vaccine. Study-wide results and limits: Among those given AZD1222, only five to seven were seropositive at baseline.

Comment on this clone: The antigen is unknown.

Clones were sequenced by immunoSEQ multiplex PCR, and TCRdb holds only the in-frame ones, with some missing. The data show roughly 100,000 clones, with about 90% seen just once and 7% to 9% held by the top ten. CDR3 length: 15 residues. Germline-derived CDR1 and CDR2 are SGHDT and YYEEEE. The trim removed 6 bases at V and 2 bases at J, leaving 11 bases unmatched. The receptor comes from an adult who received the AZD1222 COVID-19 vaccine. The sequencing used peripheral blood, collected 28 days after the second AZD1222 dose. The rearrangement uses TRBV5-6 and TRBJ2-7; 7 nucleotides agree with TRBD1. DNA of the CDR3: TGTGCCAGCACCTCGGTAGGGACAGCTACCTACGAGCAGTACTTC. This translates into CASTSVGTATYEQYF.